These 26 T cell receptor beta chains were sequenced from one sample in a study of human T cells and chemical hapten exposure (dated by TCRdb to the early 2020s). The library relied on RACE. The reads were generated on a NextSeq 500. TCRdb reran the public reads through fastp at Q25 and MiXCR, keeping productive beta chains. Here each entry gathers all rows of one CDR3 protein and keeps the most common genes and DNA. The sample table shows 350,000 or so distinct CDR3 sequences, and under 8% are seen once. Approximately 8.9% of the sample belongs to the ten largest clones. In the paper's terms, the time point label means: patch test 1, 2 weeks after DPC sensitization. Interpreted using the paper, the treatment or condition label stands for: therapeutic diphenylcyclopropenone sensitization with weekly scalp DPC. The specimen comprised whole blood, sampled in connection with sensitization to the hapten diphenylcyclopropenone (DPC). These receptors all come from a woman between 18 and 29 years old with alopecia areata. Some clones in this sample may be carry-over from other donors' samples.

A few counts support this clonotype. The J gene is TRBJ1-6, the V gene TRBV25-1, with 9 bases matching TRBD1. The length of the CDR3 is 17 residues. Unmatched junction bases numbered 10, after V lost 2 bases and J lost 8 bases. From germline, CDR1 is MGHDK and CDR2 SYGVNS. CDR3 amino acids: CASSEGDRDRVYSPLHF. CDR3 in DNA: TGTGCCAGCAGTGAAGGGGACCGGGACAGGGTTTATTCACCCCTCCACTTT.

This clonotype was picked up many times. This chain uses TRBV6-2 or TRBV6-3 with TRBJ2-2; 7 bases match TRBD1. CDR1 and CDR2 (germline): MNHEY, SVGEGT. The CDR3 is made up of 14 amino acids. Losses at the gene ends were 0 bases for V and 6 bases for J; bases not matched to a gene: 1. This CDR3 is CASSYSQGAGELFF. Here the CDR3 DNA reads TGTGCCAGCAGTTACTCCCAGGGGGCCGGGGAGCTGTTTTTT.

The chain has TRBV4-2 and TRBJ2-1, with TRBD2 as a possible D gene (6 bases). V gave up 6 bases and J gave up 7 bases, with 22 bases separating them. The length of the CDR3 is 16 residues. The V gene's germline CDR1 is LGHNA and CDR2 YNFKEQ. The CDR3 loop reads CASRERVGGNENEQFF. The DNA for the CDR3 is TGTGCCAGCAGGGAAAGGGTTGGGGGGAATGAAAATGAGCAGTTCTTC.

The chain employs TRBV4-3 and TRBJ2-3, with 7 bases fitting TRBD2. The CDR3 is 16 residues long. Trimming at V came to 3 bases and at J to 8 bases, leaving 14 bases not matched to a gene. Looked up from germline, CDR1 is LGHNA and CDR2 is YSLEER. CDR3 coding DNA: TGCGCCAGCAGCCAGAAAACGACTAGCAGCTCTGGTACGCAGTATTTT. This sequence encodes CASSQKTTSSSGTQYF.

This clonotype came up many times. CDR3 coding DNA: TGCAGTGTCAAAGGGGGTGGTGAAGCTTTCTTT. Its translation is CSVKGGGEAFF. The chain links TRBV20-1 to TRBJ1-1, with a possible D match to TRBD1 (6 bases). The length of the CDR3 is 11 residues. V gave up 7 bases and J gave up 7 bases, with 13 bases separating them. CDR1 is DFQATT and CDR2 is SNEGSKA in the germline V gene (reference sequence).

This clonotype was detected many times. J is TRBJ2-5 and V is TRBV6-1; D not resolved. Germline CDR1 is MNHNS and CDR2 is SASEGT. The germline V and J ends were trimmed by 0 bases and 1 base, with 12 bases remaining between them. There are 16 residues in the CDR3. As DNA, the CDR3 is TGTGCCAGCAGTGAAGCGAAAGGTAGAGGCCAAGAGACCCAGTACTTC. This codes for CASSEAKGRGQETQYF.

In its sample, this clonotype was seen a few times. V usage is TRBV7-8 and J usage is TRBJ1-1; 7 nucleotides line up with TRBD1. From germline, CDR1 is SGHVS and CDR2 FQNEAQ. With V trimmed by 5 bases and J by 5 bases, 8 bases remained unmatched. The length of the CDR3 is 14 residues. The CDR3 coding sequence is TGTGCCAGCAGCCTGTACGAACAGGGGACTGAAGCTTTCTTT. It yields the protein CASSLYEQGTEAFF.

This clonotype appeared a few times. The J gene is TRBJ2-7, the V gene TRBV6-2 or TRBV6-3; 7 bases agree with TRBD2. V trimming: 2 bases; J trimming: 2 bases; junction bases outside the gene matches: 9. CDR3 size: 16 residues. Germline values: CDR1 MNHEY, CDR2 SVGEGT. DNA for the CDR3: TGTGCCAGCAGTTACCCAGTGCCTAGCGGAACCTACGAGCAGTACTTC. Protein product: CASSYPVPSGTYEQYF.

This clonotype was observed many times. The V call is TRBV5-1, the J call TRBJ2-2; unclear D gene. The V and J ends lost 0 bases and 3 bases respectively, with 6 bases between them. CDR3 length: 14 amino acids. Germline CDR1 and CDR2: SGHRS and YFSETQ. In DNA, the CDR3 is TGCGCCAGCAGCTTGGTAGTTGACACCGGGGAGCTGTTTTTT. Residues: CASSLVVDTGELFF.

The DNA for the CDR3 is TGTGCCAGCAGTTATGGGGCCCATAATTCACCCCTCCACTTT. As protein: CASSYGAHNSPLHF. The V and J genes are TRBV12-3 or TRBV12-4 and TRBJ1-6; D might be TRBD1 (5 bases). The CDR3 is made up of 14 amino acids. V shed 4 bases and J shed 5 bases, with 9 bases lying between them.

The chain recombines TRBV7-9 with TRBJ1-5; possibly TRBD1 for D (6 bases). The CDR3 is made up of 15 amino acids. V was trimmed by 9 bases and J by 2 bases, leaving 17 bases between them. The germline CDR1 and CDR2 sequences are SEHNR and FQNEAQ (reference sequence). CDR3 DNA sequence: TGTGCCAGTTCATTGGGGGCGGGAGGCAATCAGCCCCAGCATTTT. This translates into CASSLGAGGNQPQHF.

The chain has TRBV24-1 and TRBJ1-5; D is undetermined. The CDR3 consists of 12 residues. V was pared by 3 bases and J by 4 bases, with 3 bases between. Looked up from germline, CDR1 is KGHDR and CDR2 is SFDVKD. The CDR3 loop reads CATSDINQPQHF. CDR3 sequence (DNA): TGTGCCACCAGTGATATTAATCAGCCCCAGCATTTT.

This clonotype was detected many times. V is TRBV20-1 and J is TRBJ1-2; unclear D gene. The germline gives CDR1 DFQATT, CDR2 SNEGSKA (reference sequence). CDR3 size: 10 residues. Trimming left V 5 bases short and J 0 bases short, with 1 base between. CDR3: CSAANYGYTF. The CDR3 nucleotides read TGCAGTGCTGCTAACTATGGCTACACCTTC.

This clonotype was seen ten or more times. V is TRBV6-2 or TRBV6-3 and J is TRBJ2-6, with D hard to call. CDR1 is MNHEY and CDR2 is SVGEGT in the germline V gene. The CDR3 is made up of 18 amino acids. Trimming left V 6 bases short and J 4 bases short, with 22 bases between. CDR3 residues: CASSQHRRLQEGANVLTF. CDR3 DNA sequence: TGTGCCAGCAGCCAGCATCGAAGACTGCAGGAAGGGGCCAACGTCCTGACTTTC.

This clonotype has a handful of counts. The gene calls are TRBV6-5 and TRBJ1-1; D is undetermined. CDR1 is MNHEY and CDR2 is SVGAGI in the germline V gene. This CDR3 contains 14 residues. The V and J ends lost 7 bases and 1 base respectively, with 13 bases between them. CDR3 amino acids: CASKYSLWNTEAFF. The CDR3 bases are TGTGCCAGCAAGTACAGCCTCTGGAACACTGAAGCTTTCTTT.

This clonotype was seen a few times. CDR3 protein: CASSSPSSTDTQYF. As DNA, the CDR3 is TGCGCCAGCAGCTCTCCCTCTAGCACAGATACGCAGTATTTT. This chain uses TRBV5-1 with TRBJ2-3; no clear D. The V gene lost 3 bases and the J gene lost 0 bases, with 8 bases spanning the gap. The CDR3 is made up of 14 amino acids. The germline gives CDR1 SGHRS, CDR2 YFSETQ.

V is TRBV6-2 or TRBV6-3 and J is TRBJ1-2; D is unclear. V dropped 7 bases and J dropped 8 bases, with 11 bases sitting between them. This CDR3 has 11 amino acids. Germline-derived CDR1 and CDR2 are MNHEY and SVGEGT. The chain's CDR3 is CASMDFRGYTF. CDR3 nucleotides: TGTGCCAGCATGGACTTTAGAGGCTACACCTTC.

This clonotype has at least ten counts. The chain joins TRBV24-1 to TRBJ2-3; 8 bases match TRBD2. This CDR3 is built from 15 residues. Losses at the gene ends were 3 bases for V and 1 base for J; bases not matched to a gene: 2. Per germline, CDR1 KGHDR and CDR2 SFDVKD. The DNA for the CDR3 is TGTGCCACCAGTGATCGGGAGGGCGGCACAGATACGCAGTATTTT. Its protein product is CATSDREGGTDTQYF.

The chain uses TRBV4-3 and TRBJ1-1; D is uncertain. The V gene lost 3 bases and the J gene lost 7 bases, with 15 bases spanning the gap. Germline V gives CDR1 LGHNA, CDR2 YSLEER. This CDR3 contains 14 residues. This CDR3 reads CASSHWPQNREAFF. DNA for the CDR3: TGCGCCAGCAGCCACTGGCCCCAAAATCGTGAAGCTTTCTTT.

This clonotype was seen only a few times. The V gene is TRBV7-9, the J gene TRBJ1-5, with D tentatively TRBD1 (5 bases). CDR1 SEHNR and CDR2 FQNEAQ come from the germline V gene (reference sequence). The CDR3 covers 15 residues. Trimming took off 5 bases at V and 4 bases at J, with 15 bases between the two ends. The DNA of the CDR3 is TGTGCCAGCAGCGAGCGAGGGGCCGAGAATCAGCCCCAGCATTTT. Encoded protein: CASSERGAENQPQHF.

In this sample, this clonotype turned up a few times. The V and J genes are TRBV12-3 or TRBV12-4 and TRBJ2-5; perhaps TRBD2 as D (5 bases). V lost 2 bases and J 9 bases, leaving 10 bases between the germline ends. CDR3 length: 12 residues. CDR3 nucleotides: TGTGCCAGCAGTTTAAGCGGTACGTCCCAGTACTTC. Translated, it gives CASSLSGTSQYF.

This clonotype occurred a few times. This sequence joins TRBV5-4 and TRBJ2-3, with TRBD2 matching 16 bases. This CDR3 has 16 amino acids. Germline lookup yields CDR1 SGHNT and CDR2 YYREEE (reference sequence). V lost 10 bases to trimming and J lost 1 base; unmatched junction nucleotides: 6. The chain's CDR3 is CAVGTSGGAGTDTQYF. CDR3 nucleotide sequence: TGTGCCGTAGGGACTAGCGGGGGGGCGGGCACAGATACGCAGTATTTT.

This chain links TRBV5-4 with TRBJ2-7, with unresolved D. CDR1 and CDR2 (germline): SGHNT, YYREEE (reference sequence). V was trimmed by 7 bases and J by 2 bases, leaving 19 bases between them. The CDR3 totals 15 residues. CDR3 loop: CASAPAPPATYEQYF. The CDR3 DNA reads as TGTGCCAGCGCCCCAGCCCCGCCCGCCACCTACGAGCAGTACTTC.

This clonotype was detected ten times or more. The chain has TRBV3-1 and TRBJ1-4, with 9 bases identical to TRBD1. Looked up from germline, CDR1 is LGHDT and CDR2 is YNNKEL (reference sequence). CDR3 length: 16 amino acids. V shed 2 bases, J shed 6 bases, and the junction held 7 bases outside the gene matches. CDR3 protein: CASSQYSTGGDEKLFF. The CDR3 region has the DNA TGTGCCAGCAGCCAATACTCGACAGGGGGAGATGAAAAACTGTTTTTT.

In its sample, this clonotype was seen a few times. The chain employs TRBV4-3 and TRBJ2-3, with D tentatively TRBD1 (5 bases). The V end lost 3 bases, the J end lost 2 bases, and 15 bases lay between the germline ends. The CDR3 extends over 16 amino acids. Germline CDR1 reads LGHNA; CDR2 reads YSLEER. CDR3 bases: TGCGCCAGCAGCCAGCGGACATTGACACACACAGATACGCAGTATTTT. Protein sequence: CASSQRTLTHTDTQYF.

V and J are TRBV11-2 and TRBJ1-1, with TRBD1 matching 7 bases. V trimming: 6 bases; J trimming: 1 base; junction bases outside the gene matches: 8. In germline, CDR1 is SGHAT, CDR2 FQNNGV. The CDR3 extends over 15 amino acids. The CDR3 DNA sequence: TGTGCCAGCAGTTACGTTTACAGGGGGAACACTGAAGCTTTCTTT. Translation: CASSYVYRGNTEAFF. Drawing the rest from reference TRBV11-2 and TRBJ1-1, the complete variable domain is EAGVAQSPRYKIIEKRQSVAFWCNPISGHATLYWYQQILGQGPKLLIQFQNNGVVDDSQLPKDRFSAERLKGVDSTLKIQPAKLEDSAVYLCASSYVYRGNTEAFFGQGTRLTVV.